This T cell receptor beta chain was profiled in a study of response to subunit inactivated influenza vaccine. This CDR3 has 16 amino acids. With 4 bases removed from V and 0 bases from J, the gap between germline ends came to 15 bases. Germline lookup yields CDR1 DFQATT and CDR2 SNEGSKA (reference sequence). TCRdb ran MiXCR on the RT-PCR reads and lists one entry per CDR3 protein. The table shows hundreds of thousands of distinct CDR3 sequences, with about 14% occurring only once. This clonotype was seen only a few times. This chain uses TRBV20-1 with TRBJ2-2; D is possibly TRBD2 (5 bases). The sequences come from PBMCs from blood, collected approximately 15 days before vaccination. The sequence was obtained from a man in his forties or fifties who received an inactivated influenza vaccine. For the CDR3, the DNA is TGCAGTGCTAAGGAACCGAGGACTGCGAACACCGGGGAGCTGTTTTTT. Protein product: CSAKEPRTANTGELFF.